These 5 T cell receptor beta chains were all obtained from the same sample, sequenced in a study of tumor-infiltrating lymphocytes in primary liver carcinoma. The study co-extracted DNA and RNA from about 19-30 mg of unsorted bulk tissue. A constant-region primer primed TCR beta cDNA synthesis from about 0.45 ug of total RNA. Three nested multiplex PCR rounds, a slightly modified ARM-PCR, produced the libraries for TCR beta. TRBV1-TRBV30 forward primers paired with a C-beta reverse primer were used in the first two PCR rounds, which ran around 10 cycles each. One entry per CDR3 protein, called by TCRdb with MiXCR from the multiplex PCR reads. The sample shows about 50,000 distinct CDR3 sequences, around 77% of them seen only once. Sequences were obtained from liver tumor tissue from sampling region 5. Subset denoted: tumor region T5, tumor centre. The receptors derive from a man in his forties with primary liver carcinoma and hepatitis B virus infection.

As for this clonotype: The junction differs from germline at one of its ends, possibly a read error. The chain employs TRBV12-3 or TRBV12-4 and TRBJ1-1, with D uncertain. The CDR3 totals 14 residues. The CDR3 DNA follows: TGTGCCAGAAGCTCTTTCGATGCGAACACTGAGGCTTTCTTT. Its translation: CARSSFDANTEAFF.

As concerns this clonotype: In this CDR3 the conserved last residue, phenylalanine or tryptophan, is missing, so a read error is likely. The chain uses TRBV6-5 and TRBJ2-7; 11 bases are a match to TRBD2. Trimming removed 7 bases from V and 3 bases from J; junction bases left unmatched: 5. Germline values: CDR1 MNHEY, CDR2 SVGAGI. The CDR3 is 14 amino acids. The CDR3 protein is CASKGLADVYEQYS. DNA of the CDR3: TGTGCCAGCAAGGGACTAGCGGACGTCTACGAGCAGTACTCC.

In the case of this clonotype: A read error may account for a junction end that differs from germline. The gene calls are TRBV29-1 and TRBJ2-1; D gene ambiguous. CDR1 is SQVTM, CDR2 ANQGSEA, per germline. The CDR3 totals 14 residues. CDR3 amino acids: CSVDQARLYNEQFF. Written as DNA, the CDR3 is TGCAGCGTTGATCAAGCGAGACTCTACAATGAGCAATTCTTC.

This clonotype has ten or more counts. The V call is TRBV28, the J call TRBJ2-1; TRBD2 agrees at 10 bases. V shed 8 bases and J 9 bases; nucleotides not matched to a gene: 4. CDR3 length: 12 residues. Germline lookup yields CDR1 MDHEN and CDR2 SYDVKM. DNA of the CDR3: TGTGCCAGCGGTCGACTAGCGGGTGAGCAGTTCTTC. Its translation is CASGRLAGEQFF.

This clonotype was picked up one time. Likely a read error: the CDR3 ends without its conserved phenylalanine or tryptophan. The V call is TRBV29-1, the J call TRBJ2-5, with 10 positions matching TRBD1. The V and J ends lost 3 bases and 3 bases, in that order; junction bases with no gene match: 7. CDR1 is SQVTM, CDR2 ANQGSEA, per germline. The CDR3 contains 15 residues. DNA for the CDR3: TGCAGCGTTGATCCCGACAGGGGGCGGGAAGAGACCCAGTACTAC. This sequence encodes CSVDPDRGREETQYY.